A selection of T cell receptor beta chains follows, all from one sample in a study of OX40 agonist ivuxolimab in advanced cancers. Generated by immunoSEQ multiplex PCR, the TCRdb table keeps only in-frame clones and is missing some. Here the sample spans about 99,000 clones, 91% being singletons. The sample consisted of CD4+ or CD8+ T cells sorted from blood, taken in a trial of the OX40 agonist ivuxolimab. These receptors all stem from an adult with an advanced solid tumor such as melanoma, head and neck, liver or kidney cancer. CDR3s include the opening cysteine and the closing phenylalanine or tryptophan. Not every row has a clone size; where given, it reads once, few, many or a size class.

clone size	V gene	CDR3 protein
-	TRBV29-1	CSVGAGTTNEKLFF
-	TRBV5-1	CASSLPGSTDTQYF
-	TRBV10-3	CAISVSGTSTDTQYF
-	TRBV2	CASSFDRTTGELFF
-	TRBV19	CASQETEGRFEAQYF
-	TRBV7-2	CASSLSPGATEAFF
-	TRBV9	CASRAGDGPYEQYF
-	TRBV7-3	CASSLEGFGYTF
-	TRBV27	CASSVPGQGTEQYF
-	TRBV5-8	CASSFYRRNTEAFF
-	TRBV2	CASRRRRQGEETQYF
-	TRBV7-9	CASSLVSSGNTIYF
-	TRBV5-1	CASSLGLAINEQFF
-	TRBV16	CASAVSGVGGYTF
-	TRBV4-2	CASSQVTGGGGAGELFF
once	TRBV6-5	CASSPSSGGPHEQYF
-	TRBV2	CASSDKDNTETQYF
-	TRBV10-3	CAISEYRTAKLFF
once	TRBV30	CAWSEGLGEQFF
once	TRBV15	CATSIFSGTGELFF
few	TRBV29-1	CSLDRGTYNEQFF
-	TRBV6-5	CASRGPDRVNTEAFF
-	TRBV18	CASSPTARTAPGDGYTF
-	TRBV18	CASSLTGVEETQYF